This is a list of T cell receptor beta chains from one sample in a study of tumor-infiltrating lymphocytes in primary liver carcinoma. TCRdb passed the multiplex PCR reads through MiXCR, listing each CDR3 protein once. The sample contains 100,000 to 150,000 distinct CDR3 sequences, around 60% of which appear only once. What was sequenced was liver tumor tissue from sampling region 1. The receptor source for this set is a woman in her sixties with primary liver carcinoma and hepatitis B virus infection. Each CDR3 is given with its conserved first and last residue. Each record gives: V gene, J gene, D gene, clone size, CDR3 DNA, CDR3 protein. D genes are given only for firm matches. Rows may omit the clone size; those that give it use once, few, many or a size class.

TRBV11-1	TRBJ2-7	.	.	TGTGCCAGCAGCCCTCGGACAGCAGGACTACACGAGCATTGCTTC	CASSPRTAGLHEHCF
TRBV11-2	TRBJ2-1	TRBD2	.	TGTGCCAGCAGCAGACTAGCGGGAGGGCCGGGGGATGAGCAGTTCTTC	CASSRLAGGPGDEQFF
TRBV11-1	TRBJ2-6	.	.	TGTGCCAGCGAGCCGGGTCCAACGTCTGGGGCCAACATCCTGACTTTC	CASEPGPTSGANILTF
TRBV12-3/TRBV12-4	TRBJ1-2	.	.	TGTGTCAGCAGTTTCTCCTTCTCGGGGGGCGGGTATGATTACACCTTC	CVSSFSFSGGGYDYTF
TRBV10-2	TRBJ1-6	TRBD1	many	TGCGCCAGCAGGGACAGGGAGAATTCACCCCTCCACTTT	CASRDRENSPLHF
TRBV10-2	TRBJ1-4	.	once	TGCTCCAGCAGTGACAGGCCGGATGAAAAACTGTTTTTC	CSSSDRPDEKLFF
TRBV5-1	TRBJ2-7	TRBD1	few	TGCGCCAGCAGCCTCTACGGGACAGGGTCCTACGAGCAGTACTTC	CASSLYGTGSYEQYF
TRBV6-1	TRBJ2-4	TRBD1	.	TGCGCCAGCGCTGAGGGGACAGGGGGCTGGAGGGACATTCAGTACTTC	CASAEGTGGWRDIQYF
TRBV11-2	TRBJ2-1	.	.	TGTGCCAGCAGCTTAGAACGGACGACCAATGGGCAGTTCTTC	CASSLERTTNGQFF
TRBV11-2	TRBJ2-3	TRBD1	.	TGTGCCAGCAGCCCACCAGACAGGGAAATAGATACCCAGTGTTTT	CASSPPDREIDTQCF
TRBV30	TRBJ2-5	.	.	TGTGCCTGGAGTGTACCGCCGTACCAAGAGACCCAGTACTTC	CAWSVPPYQETQYF
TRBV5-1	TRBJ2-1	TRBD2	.	TGCGCCAGCAGCGTGGGCTCCCTAGCGGGAGCTGGTAATGAGCAGTTCTTC	CASSVGSLAGAGNEQFF
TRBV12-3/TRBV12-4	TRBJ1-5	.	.	TGTGCCAGCAGTATATTAGGGGTGAATAGCAATCAGCCCCAGCATTTT	CASSILGVNSNQPQHF
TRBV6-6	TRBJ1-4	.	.	TGTGCCAGCAGTTACCAGGACCCTGCGTTCGCCGAAAAACTGTTTTTT	CASSYQDPAFAEKLFF
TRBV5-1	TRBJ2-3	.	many	TGCGCCAGCAGCCTAGGGTCCCTGGGAGATACGCAGTATTTT	CASSLGSLGDTQYF
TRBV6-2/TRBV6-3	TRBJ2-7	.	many	TGTGCCAGCCGGGACCTGATCGAGCAGTACTTC	CASRDLIEQYF
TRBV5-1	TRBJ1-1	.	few	TGCGCCAGCAGCTTTGTGAAGAACACTGAAGCTTTCTTT	CASSFVKNTEAFF
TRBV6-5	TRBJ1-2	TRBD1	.	TGTGCCAGCAGACCCTGGGGACAGGGGGCGCGAGGGATGAAGTATGACTACACCTTC	CASRPWGQGARGMKYDYTF
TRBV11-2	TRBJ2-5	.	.	TGTGCCAGCAGCTTCAACCGGAGGAACGAGACCCAGTACTTC	CASSFNRRNETQYF
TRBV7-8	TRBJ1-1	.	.	TGTGCCAACAGTTTAGGACAGTACACTGAAGCTTTCTTT	CANSLGQYTEAFF
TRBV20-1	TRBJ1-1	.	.	TGCAGTGCTAGAGGTCAACGGGGGGAGGGGGCTGAAGCTTTCTTT	CSARGQRGEGAEAFF
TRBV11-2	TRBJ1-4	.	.	TGTGCTAGAAGCTTAGGCCTCCCTTCCTCTGGAGAAAAACTGTTTTTT	CARSLGLPSSGEKLFF
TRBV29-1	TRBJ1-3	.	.	TGCAGCATCGGACACAGCTCTGGAAACACCATATATTTT	CSIGHSSGNTIYF
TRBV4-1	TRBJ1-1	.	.	TGCGCCAGCAGCCCAGGGAGCACTGAAGCTTTCTTT	CASSPGSTEAFF
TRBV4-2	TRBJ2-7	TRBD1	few	TGTGCCAGCAACACGAGACAGGGGGCTAGGGGGGAGCAGTACTTC	CASNTRQGARGEQYF
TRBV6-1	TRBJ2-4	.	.	TGTGCCAGCACCCGAGGGGGGGAGCTAGTCAAAAACAATCAGTACTTC	CASTRGGELVKNNQYF
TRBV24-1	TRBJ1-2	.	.	TGTGCCACCAGTGACCGGACCACAGGATATGGCTACACCTTC	CATSDRTTGYGYTF
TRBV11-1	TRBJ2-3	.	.	TGTGCCAGCAGCCTAAGGCAACGTGGGGGAGAGTTTCACTTT	CASSLRQRGGEFHF
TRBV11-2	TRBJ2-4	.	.	TGTGCCAGCAGCCTAGCGACAAGTAAAAACATTCTGTACTTC	CASSLATSKNILYF
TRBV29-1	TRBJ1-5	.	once	TGCAGCGTCAGGACCTCGCAATTATCAGGGGACCAGCATTTT	CSVRTSQLSGDQHF
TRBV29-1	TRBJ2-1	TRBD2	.	TGCAGCGTCTCGACTAGCGGGAGAGTAAACAATGAGCGGTTCTTC	CSVSTSGRVNNERFF
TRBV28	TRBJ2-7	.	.	TGTACCAGCAGTTTTTCGGCGATTGGGGATTACGAGCAGTACTTC	CTSSFSAIGDYEQYF
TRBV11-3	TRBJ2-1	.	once	TGTGCCAGCACCTCGGACTACAACAATGAGCAGCTCTTC	CASTSDYNNEQLF
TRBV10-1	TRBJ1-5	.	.	TGCACCAGTAGTGAGCCCCAGGGTTATAGCAATCAGCCCCAGCATTTT	CTSSEPQGYSNQPQHF
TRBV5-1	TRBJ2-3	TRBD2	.	TGCGCCAGCAGCCCCCGACTAGCGGTTAGCACAGATACGCAGTATTTT	CASSPRLAVSTDTQYF
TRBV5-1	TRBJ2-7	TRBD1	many	TGCGCCAGCAGCTTGTCAGGACAGGGTCTCGAGCAGTACTTC	CASSLSGQGLEQYF
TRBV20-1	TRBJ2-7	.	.	TGCAGTGCCTACAGGGTTAGCTCCTACGAGCAGTACTTC	CSAYRVSSYEQYF
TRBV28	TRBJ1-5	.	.	TGTGCCAGCAGTTCCGGCGGGGGCAATCAGCCCCAGCATTTT	CASSSGGGNQPQHF
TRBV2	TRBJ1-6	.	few	TGTGCCAGCAGTGAAAGGCGAGGAAATTCACCCCTCCACTTT	CASSERRGNSPLHF
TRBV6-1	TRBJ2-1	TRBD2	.	TGTGCCATCAGTGAAGGGGGACTAGGGAATGTGCAGTTCTTC	CAISEGGLGNVQFF
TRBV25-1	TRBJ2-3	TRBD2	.	TGTGCCAGCAATGAATTACTAGCGGGGAGATCGCAGTATTTT	CASNELLAGRSQYF
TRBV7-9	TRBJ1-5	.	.	TGTGCCAGCAGCCGGGGGCAGGATTATCAGCCCCAGCATTTT	CASSRGQDYQPQHF
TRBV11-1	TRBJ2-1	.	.	TGTGTCAGCAGCTTCCTGACGCACTACAATGTGCAGTTCTTC	CVSSFLTHYNVQFF